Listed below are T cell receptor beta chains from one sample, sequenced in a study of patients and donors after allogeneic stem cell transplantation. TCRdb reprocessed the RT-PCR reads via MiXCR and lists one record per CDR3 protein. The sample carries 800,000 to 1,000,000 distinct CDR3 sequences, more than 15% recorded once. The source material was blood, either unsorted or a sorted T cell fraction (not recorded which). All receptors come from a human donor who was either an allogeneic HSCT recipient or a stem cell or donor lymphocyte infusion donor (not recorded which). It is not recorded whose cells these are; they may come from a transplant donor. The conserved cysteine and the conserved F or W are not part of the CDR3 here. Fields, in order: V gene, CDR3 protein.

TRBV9,ASSASGRAVTDEQF
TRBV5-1,ASSWGDSLYEQY
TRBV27,ASSLSGALPSGNTIY
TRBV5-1,ASSLGLIASSYEQY
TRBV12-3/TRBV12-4,ASSFEYGRSSYNEQF
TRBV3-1,ASSLGLAGSGNEQF
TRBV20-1,SARRRGNNSPLH
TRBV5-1,ASSSTTSGPTFGEQY
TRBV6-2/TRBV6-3,ATGGALTDTQY
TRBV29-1,SVVGDIPYEQY
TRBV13,ASSGTSGRNTGELF
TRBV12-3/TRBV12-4,ATDVGTSGGYT
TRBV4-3,ASSHDWHRGEQY
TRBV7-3,ASSPLGGYNEQF
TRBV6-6,ASASGSTQY
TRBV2,ASSLGPKGQPQH
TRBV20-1,SAPQGRNQPQH
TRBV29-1,SVGRGQTYEQY
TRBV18,ASSPPSQVWEQY
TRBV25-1,ASSASGGWRF
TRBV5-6,ASSLVTGGQPQH
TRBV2,ASLAGHLYEQY
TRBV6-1,ASRLTGGSDEQF
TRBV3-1,ASSQVAVADTQY
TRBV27,ASSHRTGTSGRKTQY
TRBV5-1,ASSYRAEPDTQY
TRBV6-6,ASSAGTLGEQF
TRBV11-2,ASSLYGRAGNEQF
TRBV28,ASSLVGPPYEQY
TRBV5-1,ASSFERSTEAF
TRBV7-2,ASSLDFRTGELF
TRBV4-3,ASSRYRANTEAF
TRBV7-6,ASSFANSPLH
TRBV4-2,ASSHPRGAESTNEKLF
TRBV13,ASSPRSSPYGYT
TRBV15,ATSSSWGVAKNIQY
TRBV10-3,AISEQGLLDEKLF
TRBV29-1,SVAGGGSTDTQY
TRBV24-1,ATSEPGLSGETQY
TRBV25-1,ASSSFGLAGTGELF
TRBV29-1,SVPGGSSYT
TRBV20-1,SAWDRQTYEQY
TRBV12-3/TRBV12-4,ASSSFWGRNRTGELF
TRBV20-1,SANMGGVAGELF
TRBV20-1,SARVEGTDTQY